Listed below are T cell receptor beta chains from one sample, sequenced in a study of CD8+CD57+ T cells in acquired aplastic anemia. TCRdb recomputed calls from the reads with MiXCR, one row per CDR3 protein. The repertoire consists of around 400,000 distinct CDR3 sequences, with roughly 64% occurring once and the leading ten covering 4%. The specimen sequenced was sorted CD4+, CD8+, or CD8+CD57+ T cells (not recorded which) from PBMCs. Source of these receptors: a human donor in good health, serving as a control. Each CDR3 is given without its conserved first and last residue. Fields, in order: V gene, CDR3 protein.

v_gene: TRBV30; CDR3aa: AWSVLVGAGSEQF
v_gene: TRBV7-4; CDR3aa: ASRSSDRDTPLA
v_gene: TRBV20-1; CDR3aa: SADGRDYEQC
v_gene: TRBV5-6; CDR3aa: ASSLALYGYT
v_gene: TRBV6-2/TRBV6-3; CDR3aa: ASSHRSNTGELF
v_gene: TRBV29-1; CDR3aa: SVSRNSAYAQY
v_gene: TRBV27; CDR3aa: ASSSNSSYNEQF
v_gene: TRBV7-3; CDR3aa: ASSLVSGGEKL
v_gene: TRBV19; CDR3aa: ASSPQGGLGYNFQS
v_gene: TRBV19; CDR3aa: AAAGDTFADTQY
v_gene: TRBV7-7; CDR3aa: ASSLVAQGGSF
v_gene: TRBV5-4; CDR3aa: ASSTGSRIYGYT
v_gene: TRBV10-3; CDR3aa: AISADDRNYCYT
v_gene: TRBV5-1; CDR3aa: ASSWTGPGADTQY
v_gene: TRBV5-1; CDR3aa: ASSLESTGGNSPLH
v_gene: TRBV20-1; CDR3aa: SATPARAGAWEQY
v_gene: TRBV7-2; CDR3aa: ASSTRTGVYQETLH
v_gene: TRBV12-5; CDR3aa: ASGFDRDQGAF
v_gene: TRBV6-5; CDR3aa: ASSRGSGTDTQY
v_gene: TRBV25-1; CDR3aa: ASSDPSDRDRVGSGANVLT
v_gene: TRBV20-1; CDR3aa: GFSRGEKLAYYEQY
v_gene: TRBV9; CDR3aa: ASRLGNTEHTDAF
v_gene: TRBV19; CDR3aa: ASSRRRDNYEQY
v_gene: TRBV7-8; CDR3aa: ASTRRGGSSYNEQF
v_gene: TRBV6-5; CDR3aa: ASRRTESYEQY
v_gene: TRBV6-1; CDR3aa: AISGQSTAYEQY
v_gene: TRBV7-9; CDR3aa: ASSLVLQGGAF
v_gene: TRBV10-3; CDR3aa: AISPRDKDSPLH
v_gene: TRBV10-3; CDR3aa: APLSQEKYEQY
v_gene: TRBV4-3; CDR3aa: ASREERTYNEQF
v_gene: TRBV6-5; CDR3aa: ASSGGGQPQH
v_gene: TRBV11-2; CDR3aa: ASSDRRQGLEAF
v_gene: TRBV7-9; CDR3aa: ASSFLAGGPNSPLH
v_gene: TRBV5-7; CDR3aa: ASSVIRQGEKLF
v_gene: TRBV19; CDR3aa: ASSALGRNYGYT
v_gene: TRBV7-7; CDR3aa: ATSREWQKKEILF